Reported below is one T cell receptor beta chain. The data were obtained in a study of technical replicates of blood from four donors. CDR1 and CDR2 (germline): SGHNT, YYREEE (reference sequence). The CDR3 spans 16 residues. V trimming: 4 bases; J trimming: 2 bases; junction bases outside the gene matches: 5. The assay was immunoSEQ multiplex PCR, and TCRdb's table has in-frame clones only and misses some. The table includes about 60,000 clones, around 88% detected once. The clonotype comes from a human donor in good health. Some clones in this sample may be carry-over from other donors' samples. The genes are TRBV5-4 and TRBJ2-3; TRBD2 matches at 12 bases. Sequenced material: PBMCs. CDR3 loop: CASSRGLAGPTDTQYF. The CDR3 coding sequence is TGTGCCAGCAGCCGCGGACTAGCGGGACCCACAGATACGCAGTATTTT.